What follows is one TCR beta chain and its context. These data belong to a study of blood T cell repertoires in COVID-19. Overall study context: COVID-19 samples collected from the United States, Italy and Spain covered acute and convalescent phases. From T cells, B-cell-depleted T cells, or PBMCs came the material, which was cDNA or gDNA.

Libraries were prepared by immunoSEQ multiplex PCR; TCRdb keeps only in-frame clonotypes and omits some of them. The table records 200,000 to 250,000 clones, 70% to 90% of them present only once. Trimming removed 3 bases from V and 2 bases from J, with 18 bases in between. CDR3 length: 17 amino acids. Germline-derived CDR1 and CDR2 are SNHLY and FYNNEI. Recruited during active infection, patients (from Seattle) were subsequently followed longitudinally. The clonotype originates from a woman aged 30 to 39 with COVID-19, enrolled during active disease. The rearrangement uses TRBV2 and TRBJ2-3; D gene ambiguous. Input material: peripheral blood. The CDR3 DNA follows: TGTGCCAGCAGTGATAGCCTCGCAAAGTCGGACACAGATACGCAGTATTTT. It encodes CASSDSLAKSDTDTQYF.